These 5 T cell receptor beta chains came from one sample sequenced in a study of CD8 T cells in ankylosing spondylitis (dated by TCRdb to about 2017). The library relied on 5' RACE. Instrument on record: Illumina HiSeq 2500. TCRdb cleaned the public reads at Q25 with fastp, built clones with MiXCR and kept in-frame beta chains. All rows with the same CDR3 protein become a single entry with the most common DNA and genes. Counted in this sample were about 360,000 distinct CDR3 sequences; more than 20% of them appeared once. The leading ten clones occupy under 15% of the sample. The sequenced sample consisted of blood, either unsorted or a sorted T cell fraction (not recorded which). Source of these receptors: a male donor with ankylosing spondylitis or in good health (not recorded which).

The rearrangement joins TRBV4-1 to TRBJ2-2, with D perhaps TRBD1 (5 bases). The CDR3 has 15 residues. V dropped 0 bases and J dropped 4 bases, with 9 bases sitting between them. The germline V gene has CDR1 MGHRA and CDR2 YSYEKL. The CDR3 sequence: CASSQDQGSTGELFF. The CDR3 region has the DNA TGCGCCAGCAGCCAAGATCAGGGAAGCACCGGGGAGCTGTTTTTT.

This clonotype was recorded many times. The gene calls are TRBV29-1 and TRBJ1-1; D call uncertain. This CDR3 comprises 11 residues. The germline V gene has CDR1 SQVTM and CDR2 ANQGSEA. V dropped 7 bases and J dropped 1 base, with 7 bases sitting between them. The CDR3 loop is CSGKENTEAFF. The CDR3 DNA is TGCAGCGGGAAGGAGAACACTGAAGCTTTCTTT.

This clonotype was seen many times. The V call is TRBV12-3 or TRBV12-4, the J call TRBJ1-1; TRBD1 might be the D (6 bases). The ends were cut back, 7 bases at V and 1 base at J, with 16 bases in the middle. This CDR3 has 15 amino acids. CDR3 loop: CASKTGQLGNTEAFF. The CDR3, as DNA: TGTGCCAGCAAGACTGGACAGTTGGGGAACACTGAAGCTTTCTTT.

The V gene is TRBV7-6, the J gene TRBJ2-2; TRBD2 might be the D (6 bases). The CDR3 sequence is 16 residues long. Trimming cost V 0 bases and J 7 bases, with 15 bases left between them. Germline CDR1 and CDR2: SGHVS and FNYEAQ. DNA for the CDR3: TGTGCCAGCAGCTTAGCAATCCATGGGACTGGCGGGGAGCTGTTTTTT. This translates into CASSLAIHGTGGELFF.

This chain uses TRBV6-1 with TRBJ2-2; 10 bases agree with TRBD1. The germline gives CDR1 MNHNS, CDR2 SASEGT. V lost 6 bases, J lost 7 bases, and 8 bases stayed unmatched. CDR3 length: 15 amino acids. This CDR3 reads CASSLGQGPNGELFF. CDR3 nucleotides: TGTGCCAGCAGCCTGGGACAGGGGCCGAACGGGGAGCTGTTTTTT.